This passage covers 14 T cell receptor beta chains from one sample sequenced in a study of cytomegalovirus exposure and HLA in healthy donors. 60 Vbeta and 13 Jbeta primers were used in PCR. Some clones are missing from TCRdb's copy, which holds only in-frame ones; the method was immunoSEQ multiplex PCR. This sample has roughly 150,000 clones, with around 84% found just once. The sample comprised PBMCs. Source of these receptors: a boy aged 2 to 10 in good health and CMV-seronegative.

This chain links TRBV7-8 with TRBJ1-2; D not certain. Per the germline V gene, CDR1 is SGHVS and CDR2 is FQNEAQ. CDR3 length: 15 amino acids. Deletions cut 1 base from V and 4 bases from J, with 13 bases between. This CDR3 reads CASSLGAPGSYGYTF. The CDR3 DNA reads TGTGCCAGCAGCTTAGGGGCCCCGGGGAGCTATGGCTACACCTTC.

The chain has TRBV10-1 and TRBJ2-3, with 9 positions matching TRBD2. Germline V gene sequence: CDR1 WNHNN, CDR2 SYGVQD (reference sequence). This CDR3 has 15 residues. The trim removed 3 bases at V and 4 bases at J, leaving 5 bases unmatched. The CDR3 protein is CASSDGTSFADTQYF. The CDR3 nucleotides read TGCGCCAGCAGTGACGGGACTAGCTTCGCAGATACGCAGTATTTT.

The table lists this clone with a count of one. The chain is built from TRBV7-9 and TRBJ2-1, with TRBD2 matching 12 bases. The CDR3 is 17 residues long. The germline gives CDR1 SEHNR, CDR2 FQNEAQ (reference sequence). After removal of 5 bases from V and 1 base from J, the junction contained 6 bases not matched to a gene. The CDR3 bases are TGTGCCAGCAGCAATAGCCTAGCGGGAGGGTCCTACAATGAGCAGTTCTTC. It codes for CASSNSLAGGSYNEQFF.

This sequence joins TRBV27 and TRBJ2-3; perhaps TRBD2 as D (6 bases). The CDR3 extends over 13 amino acids. V was pared by 3 bases and J by 5 bases, with 9 bases between. Germline CDR1 is MNHEY and CDR2 is SMNVEV (reference sequence). The DNA of the CDR3 is TGTGCCAGCAGTTTGGCGGGGAGAGATACGCAGTATTTT. Protein product: CASSLAGRDTQYF.

About this clone itself: Germline and junction disagree at one end, which may indicate a read error. The chain recombines TRBV7-9 with TRBJ2-7; TRBD1 is a possible D gene (6 bases). Germline V gives CDR1 SEHNR, CDR2 FQNEAQ (reference sequence). CDR3 length: 13 residues. The CDR3 protein is CSSSFSNRAEQYF. The DNA for the CDR3 is TGTTCCAGCAGCTTTTCGAACAGGGCGGAGCAGTACTTC.

This chain uses TRBV6-5 with TRBJ1-5; D is undetermined. The V and J ends lost 10 bases and 2 bases respectively, with 12 bases between them. Germline V gives CDR1 MNHEY, CDR2 SVGAGI. The CDR3 covers 13 residues. CDR3: CATTAGGNQPQHF. In DNA, the CDR3 is TGTGCCACCACGGCTGGAGGCAATCAGCCCCAGCATTTT.

The CDR3 nucleotides are TGTGCCAGCAGTTACTCGATAGGGGCTTCGGAGACCCAGTACTTC. The encoded protein is CASSYSIGASETQYF. The V and J genes are TRBV6-6 and TRBJ2-5, with D perhaps matching TRBD1 (5 bases). Trimming stripped 0 bases from V and 5 bases from J, with 13 bases between. The CDR3 consists of 15 residues. Germline V gene sequence: CDR1 MNHNY, CDR2 SVGAGI (reference sequence).

The CDR3: CASRQPYSNQPQHF. CDR3 in DNA: TGTGCCAGCCGACAGCCTTATAGCAATCAGCCCCAGCATTTT. The rearrangement joins TRBV10-3 to TRBJ1-5; possible D gene TRBD1, 5 bases. This CDR3 spans 14 amino acids. V shed 10 bases and J shed 0 bases, with 13 bases lying between them. Germline V gene data show CDR1 as ENHRY and CDR2 as SYGVKD.

The gene calls are TRBV7-6 and TRBJ2-1, with 7 bases identical to TRBD2. V lost 3 bases, J lost 0 bases, and 8 bases stayed unmatched. CDR3 size: 17 residues. The germline gives CDR1 SGHVS, CDR2 FNYEAQ. CDR3 coding DNA: TGTGCCAGCAGCTTGTCGGGAGGCCGGGGCTCCTACAATGAGCAGTTCTTC. Protein product: CASSLSGGRGSYNEQFF.

A single count supports this clone. The chain joins TRBV6-1 to TRBJ1-5; perhaps TRBD1 as D (5 bases). The CDR3 runs 14 residues. The germline V gene encodes CDR1 MNHNS and CDR2 SASEGT. Trimming removed 1 base at V and 5 bases at J, with 9 bases between. CDR3 region: CASSEGSGYQPQHF. CDR3 sequence (DNA): TGTGCCAGCAGTGAAGGCTCAGGGTATCAGCCCCAGCATTTT.

V usage is TRBV7-9 and J usage is TRBJ1-2, with D possibly TRBD1 on 6 matching bases. Trimming took 2 bases from V and 3 from J, leaving 7 bases between them. The length of the CDR3 is 13 residues. Germline CDR1 and CDR2: SEHNR and FQNEAQ (reference sequence). The CDR3 bases are TGTGCCAGCAGCTTAAACAGGGACTATGGCTACACCTTC. This codes for CASSLNRDYGYTF.

Here the CDR3 reads CASSLLYRGAGANVLTF. CDR3 coding DNA: TGTGCCAGCAGCTTACTGTATCGCGGGGCTGGGGCCAACGTCCTGACTTTC. The chain recombines TRBV7-6 with TRBJ2-6, with a weak D call TRBD2 (6 bases). V was pared by 2 bases and J by 2 bases, with 13 bases between. The CDR3 has 17 amino acids. CDR1 and CDR2 from the germline V gene are SGHVS and FNYEAQ.

The rearrangement joins TRBV2 to TRBJ1-3; D unresolved. The CDR3 spans 15 residues. Germline CDR1 reads SNHLY; CDR2 reads FYNNEI. The V end was cut by 2 bases, the J end by 0 bases, with 8 bases between. Written as DNA, the CDR3 is TGTGCCAGCAGTGAAAGTGGCAGCTCTGGAAACACCATATATTTT. Translated: CASSESGSSGNTIYF. The full variable domain, rest sourced from reference TRBV2 and TRBJ1-3, is EPEVTQTPSHQVTQMGQEVILRCVPISNHLYFYWYRQILGQKVEFLVSFYNNEISEKSEIFDDQFSVERPDGSNFTLKIRSTKLEDSAMYFCASSESGSSGNTIYFGEGSWLTVV.

This chain connects TRBV30 to TRBJ2-1; maybe TRBD2 (5 bases). The CDR3 is 16 amino acids. The V end was cut by 4 bases, the J end by 9 bases, with 25 bases between. Germline V gene sequence: CDR1 GTSNPN, CDR2 SVGIG (reference sequence). Here the CDR3 DNA reads TGTGCCTGGAATACTTATCAGGCTGATGGGGAGTTTGAGCAGTTCTTC. This translates into CAWNTYQADGEFEQFF.